These 23 T cell receptor beta chains were sequenced from one sample in a study of Ad26.COV2.S vaccination and SARS-CoV-2 variants. The protocol was immunoSEQ multiplex PCR, while the TCRdb copy is restricted to in-frame clones and leaves out a portion. The repertoire includes a few hundred thousand clones, 90% of them detected once, and about 5% sits in the top ten. As to treatment: around 19 received Ad26.COV2.S at low or high dose, single or two shots; 5 received placebo; per-sample allocation not given. Following the first vaccine or placebo injection, samples were taken on day 63. Here the sequenced sample was peripheral blood, taken in a trial of Ad26.COV2.S vaccine versus placebo. These receptors originate from a person aged 18-60 years who received the Ad26.COV2.S COVID-19 vaccine or a placebo.

V gene TRBV24-1 combines with J gene TRBJ1-1, with D hard to call. Germline V gene sequence: CDR1 KGHDR, CDR2 SFDVKD. V shed 8 bases and J shed 5 bases, with 20 bases lying between them. There are 15 residues in the CDR3. CDR3: CATILPGKRRTEAFF. The CDR3 nucleotides are TGTGCCACCATCCTGCCCGGCAAAAGGAGGACTGAAGCTTTCTTT.

This rearrangement joins TRBV10-1 to TRBJ1-1, with D possibly TRBD1 on 5 matching bases. The CDR3 length is 14 residues. Germline V gene data show CDR1 as WNHNN and CDR2 as SYGVQD (reference sequence). The germline V and J ends were trimmed by 3 bases and 5 bases, with 13 bases remaining between them. The CDR3 region is CASSDSIWGTEAFF. In DNA form, the CDR3 reads TGCGCCAGCAGTGATTCTATCTGGGGGACTGAAGCTTTCTTT.

This clone showed up just once. The chain uses TRBV5-1 and TRBJ2-1; D is perhaps TRBD1 or TRBD2 (5 bases each). This CDR3 contains 15 residues. V was clipped by 3 bases and J by 5 bases, with 15 bases between them. Germline CDR1 reads SGHRS; CDR2 reads YFSETQ. The CDR3 DNA follows: TGCGCCAGCAGCTCCGAGATCGGGACCCACAATGAGCAGTTCTTC. It encodes CASSSEIGTHNEQFF.

This chain links TRBV6-5 with TRBJ1-1; 9 bases map to TRBD1. The CDR3 loop spans 13 amino acids. The trim removed 2 bases at V and 8 bases at J, leaving 3 bases unmatched. Germline V CDR1 and CDR2: MNHEY, SVGAGI. The CDR3 sequence is CASSYTGTGEAFF. As DNA, the CDR3 is TGTGCCAGCAGTTACACGGGGACAGGGGAAGCTTTCTTT.

The V and J genes are TRBV5-1 and TRBJ2-2; D is undetermined. Germline V lookup: CDR1 SGHRS, CDR2 YFSETQ. This CDR3 region has 13 residues. Trimming shortened V by 0 bases and J by 10 bases, and 10 bases separated the two germline ends. This CDR3 is CASSLEWIEELFF. CDR3 nucleotides: TGCGCCAGCAGCTTGGAGTGGATAGAGGAGCTGTTTTTT.

This chain connects TRBV6-2 or TRBV6-3 to TRBJ2-1; 13 bases agree with TRBD2. Germline V gives CDR1 MNHEY, CDR2 SVGEGT. Losses at the gene ends were 2 bases for V and 6 bases for J; bases not matched to a gene: 7. The CDR3 covers 17 residues. The DNA of the CDR3 is TGTGCCAGCAGTTACCTGACTAGCGGGGGGCTAGGCAATGAGCAGTTCTTC. Encoded protein: CASSYLTSGGLGNEQFF.

The chain has TRBV11-2 and TRBJ2-2, with 13 bases matching TRBD2. With 1 base clipped from V and 5 bases from J, the junction kept 4 bases outside the gene matches. The CDR3 length is 17 residues. The germline CDR1 and CDR2 sequences are SGHAT and FQNNGV. The CDR3 region has the DNA TGTGCCAGCAGCTTAGGGCCGGGACTAGCGGGAACCGGGGAGCTGTTTTTT. Translation: CASSLGPGLAGTGELFF.

The V and J genes are TRBV7-2 and TRBJ2-7, with 7 bases identical to TRBD1. V lost 5 bases to trimming and J lost 5 bases; unmatched junction nucleotides: 15. The germline gives CDR1 SGHTA, CDR2 FQGNSA. The CDR3 runs to 16 residues. The CDR3 here is CASSPLSMDRHDEQYF. The CDR3 DNA sequence: TGTGCCAGCAGCCCCCTCTCCATGGACAGGCACGACGAGCAGTACTTC.

The chain is built from TRBV13 and TRBJ2-7, with no clear D. This CDR3 is built from 14 residues. Trimming took off 5 bases at V and 2 bases at J, with 13 bases between the two ends. The germline V gene has CDR1 PRHDT and CDR2 FYEKMQ (reference sequence). Here the CDR3 reads CASSIDSTPYEQYV. The CDR3 DNA reads TGTGCCAGCAGCATCGACTCAACTCCCTACGAGCAGTACGTC.

The V and J genes are TRBV10-3 and TRBJ2-3, with D hard to call. There are 13 residues in the CDR3. V was clipped by 4 bases and J by 2 bases, with 7 bases between them. In germline, CDR1 is ENHRY, CDR2 SYGVKD. The CDR3 sequence: CAISVGLTDTQYF. As DNA, the CDR3 is TGTGCCATCAGTGTGGGCCTCACAGATACGCAGTATTTT.

This clone has just one count. The chain is built from TRBV15 and TRBJ2-3; D ambiguous. The CDR3 runs 15 residues. V lost 9 bases and J lost 2, with 18 bases in between. CDR1 is LNHNV and CDR2 is YYDKDF in the germline V gene (reference sequence). The CDR3 loop is CATLLTQGYTDTQYF. The CDR3 nucleotides are TGTGCCACTCTTTTGACTCAAGGTTACACAGATACGCAGTATTTT.

The chain joins TRBV19 to TRBJ2-7; 11 nucleotides agree with TRBD1. The CDR3 consists of 13 residues. V shed 6 bases and J 3 bases; nucleotides not matched to a gene: 1. Per the germline V gene, CDR1 is LNHDA and CDR2 is SQIVND (reference sequence). The CDR3 is CASRDRGHYEQYF. CDR3 coding DNA: TGTGCCAGTAGGGACAGGGGGCACTACGAGCAGTACTTC. The full variable domain, its missing parts supplied by reference TRBV19 and TRBJ2-7, is DGGITQSPKYLFRKEGQNVTLSCEQNLNHDAMYWYRQDPGQGLRLIYYSQIVNDFQKGDIAEGYSVSREKKESFPLTVTSAQKNPTAFYLCASRDRGHYEQYFGPGTRLTVT.

This chain links TRBV6-4 with TRBJ2-1; 8 positions agree with TRBD2. Per the germline V gene, CDR1 is MRHNA and CDR2 is SNTAGT. The trim removed 2 bases at V and 4 bases at J, leaving 7 bases unmatched. The CDR3 has 16 amino acids. In nucleotides, the CDR3 is TGTGCCAGCAGTGACGAAGGCGGGAGGCGATACAATGAGCAGTTCTTC. This sequence encodes CASSDEGGRRYNEQFF.

The V gene is TRBV10-3, the J gene TRBJ2-5; 8 positions agree with TRBD2. V was pared by 10 bases and J by 2 bases, with 9 bases of the junction left unmatched. Germline CDR1 and CDR2: ENHRY and SYGVKD. This CDR3 has 14 amino acids. DNA of the CDR3: TGTGCCACCAGAGCGGGGGTAACGCAAGAGACCCAGTACTTC. This encodes CATRAGVTQETQYF.

The rearrangement joins TRBV7-9 to TRBJ1-2; 9 bases are shared with TRBD1. Germline V gene data show CDR1 as SEHNR and CDR2 as FQNEAQ (reference sequence). This CDR3 has 14 residues. The V segment lost 2 bases and the J segment 8 bases; nucleotides outside the gene matches: 6. CDR3 loop: CASSLIEGQGGYTF. CDR3 bases: TGTGCCAGCAGCTTAATTGAGGGACAGGGAGGCTACACCTTC.

The chain combines TRBV27 with TRBJ1-1, with TRBD1 as a possible D gene (6 bases). The V end was cut by 3 bases, the J end by 0 bases, with 8 bases between. Per the germline V gene, CDR1 is MNHEY and CDR2 is SMNVEV (reference sequence). The CDR3 length is 14 residues. CDR3 in amino acids: CASSFGGLNTEAFF. The CDR3 bases are TGTGCCAGCAGTTTTGGGGGGCTGAACACTGAAGCTTTCTTT.

The V gene is TRBV7-9, the J gene TRBJ2-7; possibly TRBD1 or TRBD2 for D (6 bases each). Germline assignment: CDR1 SEHNR and CDR2 FQNEAQ (reference sequence). The CDR3 consists of 15 residues. The V and J ends lost 5 bases and 4 bases respectively, with 18 bases between them. The CDR3 bases are TGTGCCAGCAGCCCATGGCCGGGGGCTGGATACGAGCAGTACTTC. Protein product: CASSPWPGAGYEQYF.

In its sample, this clone was seen a few times. The genes are TRBV2 and TRBJ2-3; tentative D call: TRBD2 (5 bases). There are 15 residues in the CDR3. CDR1 is SNHLY and CDR2 is FYNNEI in the germline V gene. V lost 8 bases to trimming and J lost 2 bases, with 17 bases between them. The CDR3 coding sequence is TGTGCCAGCGAGGACGGGCTAGCAGACACAGATACGCAGTATTTT. Translated, it gives CASEDGLADTDTQYF.

This rearrangement joins TRBV3-1 (or the pseudogene TRBV3-2) to TRBJ1-6; 8 positions match TRBD1. CDR1 LGHDT and CDR2 YNNKEL come from the germline V gene (reference sequence). Unmatched junction bases numbered 3, after V lost 1 base and J lost 16 bases. This CDR3 is 12 amino acids long. DNA for the CDR3: TGTGCCAGCAGCCAAGGGACAGGGTATCTCCACTTT. Its translation: CASSQGTGYLHF.

This rearrangement joins TRBV7-2 to TRBJ2-2; D is possibly TRBD2 (5 bases). The germline V gene has CDR1 SGHTA and CDR2 FQGNSA. Trimming left V 1 base short and J 4 bases short, with 16 bases between. CDR3 length equals 17 residues. As DNA, the CDR3 is TGTGCCAGCAGCTTAGAGGGCCAGCTAGCCCGCACCGGGGAGCTGTTTTTT. The encoded protein is CASSLEGQLARTGELFF.

The chain links TRBV3-1 (or the pseudogene TRBV3-2) to TRBJ2-1, with 7 nucleotides matching TRBD1. Germline V lookup: CDR1 LGHDT, CDR2 YNNKEL (reference sequence). The CDR3 is 15 residues long. V shed 4 bases and J 12 bases; nucleotides not matched to a gene: 15. The CDR3 here is CASSPTPDRVEWQFF. The DNA of the CDR3 is TGTGCCAGCAGCCCTACACCTGACAGGGTTGAGTGGCAGTTCTTC.

The chain uses TRBV9 and TRBJ1-1; weak D call: TRBD1 (5 bases). Trimming took 3 bases from V and 8 from J, leaving 17 bases between them. Per the germline V gene, CDR1 is SGDLS and CDR2 is YYNGEE. This CDR3 region has 14 residues. The CDR3 nucleotides read TGTGCCAGCAGCGATGGGGGAGGGGTCTCCGAAGCTTTCTTT. Encoded protein: CASSDGGGVSEAFF. The whole variable domain, filled in from reference TRBV9 and TRBJ1-1, reads DSGVTQTPKHLITATGQRVTLRCSPRSGDLSVYWYQQSLDQGLQFLIQYYNGEERAKGNILERFSAQQFPDLHSELNLSSLELGDSALYFCASSDGGGVSEAFFGQGTRLTVV.

The chain joins TRBV6-5 to TRBJ1-2; unclear D gene. V was clipped by 2 bases and J by 4 bases, with 17 bases between them. CDR1 and CDR2 from the germline V gene are MNHEY and SVGAGI. This CDR3 has 16 residues. Written as DNA, the CDR3 is TGTGCCAGCAGTTACCTTGAACGACCGGAGGGCTATGGCTACACCTTC. This encodes CASSYLERPEGYGYTF.